This T cell receptor beta chain comes out of a study of vaccination effects on CD4 cells after COVID-19. Study summary: Wells containing a few million PBMC each were cultured with roughly 10 IU/ml IL-2 and approximately 10 ug/ml peptides.

TCRdb keeps only in-frame clones here, not all; method: immunoSEQ multiplex PCR. The sample lists about 8,900 clones, roughly 80% occurring once. V lost 1 base and J 3 bases, leaving 26 bases between the germline ends. Germline V CDR1 and CDR2: SGHKS, YYEKEE (reference sequence). This CDR3 is 19 amino acids long. This clone was seen a single time. The antigen remains undetermined. The authors isolated CD4+ T cells after nine to eleven days of culture. As their vaccination, participants received two doses of either BNT162b2 or mRNA-1273. On both days 3 and 7, half of the culture medium was replaced with IL-2 medium.

The material was CD4+ T cells from PBMCs cultured without peptide, obtained after COVID-19 vaccination. The V call is TRBV5-5, the J call TRBJ2-7; weak D call: TRBD1 (9 bases). This sequence originates from a human donor who received a COVID-19 vaccine. DNA for the CDR3: TGTGCCAGCAGCTTGCGGGGGGGACAGGGCCCGGGCGGATTCTACGAGCAGTACTTC. Encoded protein: CASSLRGGQGPGGFYEQYF.